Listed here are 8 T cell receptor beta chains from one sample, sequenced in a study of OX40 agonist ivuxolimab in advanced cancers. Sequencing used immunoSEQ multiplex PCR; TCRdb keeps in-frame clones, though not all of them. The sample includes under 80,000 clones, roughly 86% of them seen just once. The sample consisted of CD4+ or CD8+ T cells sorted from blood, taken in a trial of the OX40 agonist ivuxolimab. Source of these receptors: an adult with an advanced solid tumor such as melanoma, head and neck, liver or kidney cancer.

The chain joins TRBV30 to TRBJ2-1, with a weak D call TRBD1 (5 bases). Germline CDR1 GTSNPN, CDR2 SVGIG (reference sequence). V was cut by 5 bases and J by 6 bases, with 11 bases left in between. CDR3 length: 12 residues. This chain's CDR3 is CAWGAIFNEQFF. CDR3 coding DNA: TGTGCCTGGGGGGCTATTTTCAATGAGCAGTTCTTC.

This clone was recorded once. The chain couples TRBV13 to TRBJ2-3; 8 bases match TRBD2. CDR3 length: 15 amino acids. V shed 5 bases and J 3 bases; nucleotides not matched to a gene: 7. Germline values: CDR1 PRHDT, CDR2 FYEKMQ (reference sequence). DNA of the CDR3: TGTGCCAGCAGCCGGCCTAGCGGGCCGACAGATACGCAGTATTTT. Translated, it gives CASSRPSGPTDTQYF.

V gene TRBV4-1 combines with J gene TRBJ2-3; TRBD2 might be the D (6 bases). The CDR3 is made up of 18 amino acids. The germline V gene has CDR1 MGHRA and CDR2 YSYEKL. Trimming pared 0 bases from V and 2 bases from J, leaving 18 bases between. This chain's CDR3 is CASSQDPSASEDTDTQYF. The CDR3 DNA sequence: TGCGCCAGCAGCCAAGATCCCTCAGCTAGCGAGGACACAGATACGCAGTATTTT.

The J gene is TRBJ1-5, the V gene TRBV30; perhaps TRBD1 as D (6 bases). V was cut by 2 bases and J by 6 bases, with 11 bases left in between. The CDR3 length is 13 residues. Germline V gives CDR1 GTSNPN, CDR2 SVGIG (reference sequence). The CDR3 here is CAWSKGDGQPQHF. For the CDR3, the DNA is TGTGCCTGGAGTAAGGGGGATGGTCAGCCCCAGCATTTT.

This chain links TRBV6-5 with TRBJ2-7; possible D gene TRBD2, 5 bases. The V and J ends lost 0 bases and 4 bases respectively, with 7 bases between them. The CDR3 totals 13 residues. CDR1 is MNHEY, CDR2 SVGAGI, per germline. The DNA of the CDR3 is TGTGCCAGCAGTTACTCCACGGGGTACGAGCAGTACTTC. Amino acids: CASSYSTGYEQYF.

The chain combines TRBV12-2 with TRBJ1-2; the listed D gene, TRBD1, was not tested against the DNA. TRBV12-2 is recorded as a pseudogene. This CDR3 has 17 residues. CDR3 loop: CASRLEEVRQGPYGYTF. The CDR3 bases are TGTGCAAGTCGCTTAGAAGAGGTGAGACAGGGGCCCTATGGCTACACCTTC.

For the CDR3, the DNA is TGTGCCAGCCAGAGTCCGGGACCTCCCTACGAGCAGTACTTC. As protein: CASQSPGPPYEQYF. The chain carries TRBV28 and TRBJ2-7; either TRBD1 or TRBD2 may fit D (5 bases each). V gave up 8 bases and J gave up 2 bases, with 16 bases separating them. The V gene's germline CDR1 is MDHEN and CDR2 SYDVKM. CDR3 length: 14 amino acids.

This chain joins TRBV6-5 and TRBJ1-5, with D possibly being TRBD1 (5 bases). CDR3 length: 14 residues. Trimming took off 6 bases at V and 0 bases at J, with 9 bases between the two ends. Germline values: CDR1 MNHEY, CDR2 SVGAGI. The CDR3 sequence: CASSRQHSNQPQHF. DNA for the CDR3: TGTGCCAGCAGCAGACAGCATAGCAATCAGCCCCAGCATTTT.